The 12 T cell receptor beta chains below all came from one sample that was sequenced in a study of naive and memory T cell subsets. An equimolar mix of two oligonucleotides served as the beta constant-region primer for TRBC1 and TRBC2. Each CDR3 protein is one row after TCRdb ran MiXCR on the UMI-ligation and nested PCR reads. The sample lists 70,000 to 95,000 distinct CDR3 sequences, 7% occurring once. Input material: central memory CD4+ T cells from blood. Receptors originate from a human donor in good health.

This clonotype was seen at least ten times. V is TRBV20-1 and J is TRBJ1-1, with a possible D match to TRBD1 (6 bases). Germline V gives CDR1 DFQATT, CDR2 SNEGSKA (reference sequence). The CDR3 runs 15 residues. V was pared by 5 bases and J by 0 bases, with 16 bases between. The DNA of the CDR3 is TGCAGTGCTCCCCCGGAGGGGGTGATGAACACTGAAGCTTTCTTT. Encoded protein: CSAPPEGVMNTEAFF.

This chain connects TRBV5-4 to TRBJ2-3; D may be TRBD2 (6 bases). The CDR3 is 16 amino acids. V was trimmed by 4 bases and J by 9 bases, leaving 24 bases between them. CDR1 is SGHNT and CDR2 is YYREEE in the germline V gene (reference sequence). The CDR3 sequence: CASSVLGGQGVGTQYF. Here the CDR3 DNA reads TGTGCCAGCAGCGTTCTAGGAGGGCAGGGTGTGGGGACGCAGTATTTT.

As to this clonotype: A much larger clonotype is one base distant, so this may be a read error. This chain links TRBV20-1 with TRBJ1-2, with 7 bases identical to TRBD1. CDR3 length: 14 amino acids. Germline V gene sequence: CDR1 DFQATT, CDR2 SNEGSKA (reference sequence). CDR3 protein: CSAGPTGLNCGYTF. The CDR3 region has the DNA TGCAGTGCTGGTCCGACAGGGTTGAACTGTGGCTACACCTTC.

This clonotype was observed many times. The J gene is TRBJ2-7, the V gene TRBV7-8, with D maybe TRBD2 (6 bases). CDR3 length: 13 residues. The ends were cut back, 5 bases at V and 3 bases at J, with 11 bases in the middle. Germline loops: CDR1 SGHVS, CDR2 FQNEAQ. The CDR3, as DNA: TGTGCCAGCAGCCCAGTCGGGGGCTACGAGCAGTACTTC. Translation: CASSPVGGYEQYF.

The genes are TRBV28 and TRBJ2-5; D possibly uses TRBD1 or TRBD2 (7 bases each). CDR3 size: 15 residues. Trimming cost V 3 bases and J 5 bases, with 16 bases left between them. In germline, CDR1 is MDHEN, CDR2 SYDVKM. This CDR3 reads CASSLWQGEGETQYF. CDR3 DNA sequence: TGTGCCAGCAGTTTGTGGCAGGGGGAGGGGGAGACCCAGTACTTC.

This sequence joins TRBV7-2 and TRBJ2-7; no clear D. Germline V gene sequence: CDR1 SGHTA, CDR2 FQGNSA. This CDR3 is built from 16 residues. Trimming pared 2 bases from V and 4 bases from J, leaving 18 bases between. The CDR3, as DNA: TGTGCCAGCAGCTTAAATGCGGCGTCCTTTACTTACGAGCAGTACTTC. Protein: CASSLNAASFTYEQYF.

This clonotype was seen many times. The chain is built from TRBV4-3 and TRBJ2-7; D is perhaps TRBD2 (6 bases). This CDR3 has 16 amino acids. Germline CDR1 and CDR2: LGHNA and YSLEER. Trimming removed 4 bases from V and 1 base from J, with 17 bases in between. Here the CDR3 reads CASSRNRDLGSYEQYF. The CDR3 DNA reads as TGCGCCAGCAGCCGGAACCGGGACTTAGGATCCTACGAGCAGTACTTC.

This clonotype was found many times. V is TRBV7-8 and J is TRBJ1-1; D gene unclear. CDR3 length: 13 amino acids. Germline CDR1 SGHVS, CDR2 FQNEAQ. Trimming pared 4 bases from V and 4 bases from J, leaving 10 bases between. The CDR3 protein is CASSSTHGTEAFF. The CDR3 bases are TGTGCCAGCAGCTCAACTCACGGCACTGAAGCTTTCTTT.

In DNA form, the CDR3 reads TGTGCCAGCAGTTTCTGGCGGGCGAACACCGGGGAGCTGTTTTTT. Translating it yields CASSFWRANTGELFF. This sequence joins TRBV28 and TRBJ2-2; maybe TRBD2 (5 bases). The germline V and J ends were trimmed by 3 bases and 0 bases, with 8 bases remaining between them. The CDR3 length is 15 residues. Germline V lookup: CDR1 MDHEN, CDR2 SYDVKM.

This clonotype was seen a few times. The chain carries TRBV20-1 and TRBJ2-2, with 7 bases fitting TRBD2. Germline loops: CDR1 DFQATT, CDR2 SNEGSKA (reference sequence). The CDR3 totals 16 residues. The V and J ends lost 0 bases and 7 bases, in that order; junction bases with no gene match: 11. The CDR3 sequence: CSARETLGGFSGELFF. CDR3 DNA: TGCAGTGCTAGAGAAACCCTGGGGGGGTTTAGCGGGGAGCTGTTTTTT.

This clonotype appeared many times. V usage is TRBV20-1 and J usage is TRBJ2-7; 7 bases line up with TRBD1. With 6 bases clipped from V and 5 bases from J, the junction kept 19 bases outside the gene matches. The CDR3 is 16 residues long. From germline, CDR1 is DFQATT and CDR2 SNEGSKA (reference sequence). The CDR3 region has the DNA TGCAGTGCCCTTGGGGCCACCGGGACAGCAAGGAACGAGCAGTACTTC. It yields the protein CSALGATGTARNEQYF.

This clonotype was seen ten or more times. The chain combines TRBV9 with TRBJ2-5; no firm D call. The CDR3 contains 16 residues. V was shortened by 1 base and J by 5 bases, with 18 bases between the two germline ends. Germline assignment: CDR1 SGDLS and CDR2 YYNGEE. Here the CDR3 reads CASSVNSDPSFETQYF. The DNA for the CDR3 is TGTGCCAGCAGCGTAAATTCTGATCCTAGTTTTGAGACCCAGTACTTC.